One sample yielded the 22 T cell receptor beta chains listed below, sequenced in a study of CD8+ T cells in alopecia areata. TCR sequencing used cDNA made by reverse transcription of extracted RNA. Data came from immunoSEQ multiplex PCR; TCRdb stores just in-frame clones and leaves some out. The table lists about 270,000 clones, 60% of them singletons. The treatment here: oral pan-JAK inhibitor, 5-10 mg twice daily. The sample here was CD4+ T cells sorted from blood, taken around week 54, from a patient treated with tofacitinib. The source of these receptors is a human donor with alopecia areata.

In its sample, this clone was seen a few times. The chain employs TRBV5-6 and TRBJ2-5; D is perhaps TRBD2 (5 bases). This CDR3 is 14 amino acids long. V gave up 2 bases and J gave up 0 bases, with 8 bases separating them. CDR1 is SGHDT and CDR2 is YYEEEE in the germline V gene. The CDR3 loop is CASSFRRYQETQYF. The CDR3 DNA reads TGTGCCAGCAGCTTCCGGAGGTACCAAGAGACCCAGTACTTC.

This chain links TRBV29-1 with TRBJ2-6, with 7 bases aligning to TRBD1. V lost 6 bases and J lost 1; bases outside the gene matches: 6. Germline V CDR1 and CDR2: SQVTM, ANQGSEA. The CDR3 has 15 residues. DNA of the CDR3: TGCAGCGTCGTTAACAGGGGTTCTGGGGCCAACGTCCTGACTTTC. This gives the protein CSVVNRGSGANVLTF.

This clone was detected a few times. J is TRBJ2-7 and V is TRBV6-1, with 7 bases that match TRBD1. The germline V gene has CDR1 MNHNS and CDR2 SASEGT. The CDR3 totals 15 residues. V lost 2 bases and J lost 0; bases outside the gene matches: 4. CDR3 amino acids: CASSEPKGASYEQYF. CDR3 sequence (DNA): TGTGCCAGCAGTGAACCAAAGGGGGCCTCCTACGAGCAGTACTTC.

The chain has TRBV30 and TRBJ1-2; 8 bases line up with TRBD1. V gave up 3 bases and J gave up 8 bases; unmatched junction bases: 11. Per the germline V gene, CDR1 is GTSNPN and CDR2 is SVGIG (reference sequence). This CDR3 comprises 14 residues. The CDR3 region is CAWRRTGTPTGYTF. In DNA form, the CDR3 reads TGTGCCTGGAGGAGGACAGGGACTCCCACGGGCTACACCTTC.

This clone has a handful of counts. This chain joins TRBV29-1 and TRBJ1-1, with D maybe TRBD1 (6 bases). V was clipped by 2 bases and J by 2 bases, with 12 bases between them. Germline values: CDR1 SQVTM, CDR2 ANQGSEA. The CDR3 contains 14 residues. For the CDR3, the DNA is TGCAGCGTTGAAAAGGAGGGGGGAAACACTGAAGCTTTCTTT. The encoded protein is CSVEKEGGNTEAFF.

This clone was recorded only once. J is TRBJ2-1 and V is TRBV25-1; perhaps D is TRBD1 or TRBD2 (5 bases each). The germline V gene has CDR1 MGHDK and CDR2 SYGVNS. The CDR3 covers 15 residues. Trimming took 8 bases from V and 0 from J, leaving 14 bases between them. The CDR3 reads CASGRTGLSYNEQFF. DNA for the CDR3: TGTGCCAGCGGTAGAACAGGACTCTCCTACAATGAGCAGTTCTTC.

This clone appeared once. This chain uses TRBV7-7 with TRBJ2-1; unclear D gene. Germline V gives CDR1 SSHAT, CDR2 FNYEAQ (reference sequence). This CDR3 has 13 amino acids. CDR3 in amino acids: CASSPAGHNEQFF. CDR3 bases: TGTGCTAGCTCCCCGGCCGGACACAATGAGCAGTTCTTC.

Only a few counts were recorded for this clone. The chain is built from TRBV25-1 and TRBJ2-7; D is uncertain. CDR1 and CDR2 from the germline V gene are MGHDK and SYGVNS. The CDR3 is made up of 16 amino acids. CDR3: CTLPLGSVKSSYEQYF. As DNA, the CDR3 is TGTACTCTACCGCTGGGAAGCGTGAAAAGCTCCTACGAGCAGTACTTC.

This rearrangement joins TRBV11-2 to TRBJ2-1; D gene ambiguous. Between the trimmed V and J ends, which lost 4 bases and 9 bases, there was a span of 10 bases. This CDR3 spans 12 amino acids. Germline V lookup: CDR1 SGHAT, CDR2 FQNNGV. DNA of the CDR3: TGTGCCAGCAGCTCAGATAGGCTTGAGCAGTTCTTC. Translating it yields CASSSDRLEQFF. Drawing the rest from reference TRBV11-2 and TRBJ2-1, the complete variable domain is EAGVAQSPRYKIIEKRQSVAFWCNPISGHATLYWYQQILGQGPKLLIQFQNNGVVDDSQLPKDRFSAERLKGVDSTLKIQPAKLEDSAVYLCASSSDRLEQFFGPGTRLTVL.

The table lists this clone with a few counts. The V call is TRBV5-1, the J call TRBJ2-7; perhaps D is TRBD1 or TRBD2 (5 bases each). V was clipped by 4 bases and J by 6 bases, with 20 bases between them. Germline loops: CDR1 SGHRS, CDR2 YFSETQ. The CDR3 extends over 15 amino acids. CDR3 sequence reads: CASSQAPGPPPEQYF. The CDR3 nucleotides read TGCGCCAGCAGCCAAGCTCCGGGACCCCCTCCCGAGCAGTACTTC.

The chain recombines TRBV5-1 with TRBJ1-2; perhaps TRBD1 as D (5 bases). The CDR3 is 13 residues long. Germline CDR1 SGHRS, CDR2 YFSETQ. Trimming removed 1 base at V and 8 bases at J, with 12 bases between. CDR3 in DNA: TGCGCCAGCAGCTTGAGGCAGGGAGAGGGCTACACCTTC. Translated, it gives CASSLRQGEGYTF.

The rearrangement uses TRBV4-2 and TRBJ2-2, with 9 bases identical to TRBD2. Trimming cost V 4 bases and J 4 bases; bases outside gene matches: 7. This CDR3 has 16 amino acids. The germline CDR1 and CDR2 sequences are LGHNA and YNFKEQ. CDR3 residues: CASSPQAGGSTGELFF. In DNA, the CDR3 is TGTGCCAGCAGCCCACAAGCGGGGGGCAGCACCGGGGAGCTGTTTTTT.

CDR3 sequence (DNA): TGTGCCTGGAGTCGACAGGGGACGTTCAACGAGCAGTACTTC. Residues: CAWSRQGTFNEQYF. The chain employs TRBV30 and TRBJ2-7; TRBD1 aligns across 8 bases. The CDR3 length is 14 residues. Germline-derived CDR1 and CDR2 are GTSNPN and SVGIG (reference sequence). With 2 bases clipped from V and 5 bases from J, the junction kept 8 bases outside the gene matches.

CDR3 DNA sequence: TGTGCCAGCAGTTCATCTGGACCACCTTACGAGCAGTACTTC. As protein: CASSSSGPPYEQYF. The chain carries TRBV27 and TRBJ2-7; D is ambiguous. The V end was cut by 4 bases, the J end by 4 bases, with 14 bases between. The CDR3 length is 14 residues. Germline assignment: CDR1 MNHEY and CDR2 SMNVEV (reference sequence).

This chain uses TRBV30 with TRBJ1-2; D not resolved. Trimming cost V 4 bases and J 4 bases, with 13 bases left between them. The germline V gene encodes CDR1 GTSNPN and CDR2 SVGIG (reference sequence). The CDR3 is 13 residues long. Written as DNA, the CDR3 is TGTGCCTGGAACGTAGGCGGGCTCTATGGCTACACCTTC. Its protein is CAWNVGGLYGYTF.

The chain has TRBV5-1 and TRBJ2-5; possibly TRBD2 for D (6 bases). The germline gives CDR1 SGHRS, CDR2 YFSETQ. The CDR3 covers 13 residues. The ends were cut back, 4 bases at V and 3 bases at J, with 10 bases in the middle. The chain's CDR3 is CASSVEGKETQYF. CDR3 in DNA: TGCGCCAGCAGCGTGGAGGGGAAAGAGACCCAGTACTTC.

This rearrangement joins TRBV7-9 to TRBJ2-7; possible D gene TRBD1, 5 bases. V was clipped by 4 bases and J by 3 bases, with 13 bases between them. Looked up from germline, CDR1 is SEHNR and CDR2 is FQNEAQ (reference sequence). The CDR3 is 14 amino acids. CDR3 bases: TGTGCCAGCAGCTCAAAGACAGTGCGCTACGAGCAGTACTTC. As protein: CASSSKTVRYEQYF.

V and J are TRBV7-2 and TRBJ1-6, with 10 bases lining up with TRBD1. The germline V gene encodes CDR1 SGHTA and CDR2 FQGNSA. Trimming cost V 5 bases and J 10 bases; bases outside gene matches: 5. This CDR3 is 14 amino acids long. This CDR3 reads CASSRGTGVSPLHF. The CDR3 DNA sequence: TGTGCCAGCAGCCGCGGGACAGGGGTCTCACCCCTCCACTTT.

There are a few counts of this clone. The chain uses TRBV5-1 and TRBJ2-7; TRBD2 agrees at 8 bases. The germline CDR1 and CDR2 sequences are SGHRS and YFSETQ. V shed 0 bases, J shed 3 bases, and the junction held 5 bases outside the gene matches. The CDR3 totals 15 residues. CDR3 in amino acids: CASSLGGTSVYEQYF. The DNA of the CDR3 is TGCGCCAGCAGCTTGGGCGGGACTAGTGTCTACGAGCAGTACTTC.

The chain couples TRBV5-5 to TRBJ1-2, with TRBD1 identical over 10 bases. CDR1 SGHKS and CDR2 YYEKEE come from the germline V gene (reference sequence). The CDR3 length is 15 residues. V dropped 4 bases and J dropped 8; count of bases not matched to a gene: 11. The CDR3 DNA follows: TGTGCCAGCAGCCCAGACACGGGACAGGGGTTCGGCTACACCTTC. Residues: CASSPDTGQGFGYTF.

In its sample, this clone ranks as medium-sized. The genes are TRBV10-3 and TRBJ2-7, with 7 nucleotides matching TRBD2. Per the germline V gene, CDR1 is ENHRY and CDR2 is SYGVKD. The CDR3 loop spans 13 amino acids. With V trimmed by 8 bases and J by 5 bases, 9 bases remained unmatched. The CDR3 DNA is TGTGCCATCTCCCCCGGACTAGGCCACGAGCAGTACTTC. Protein: CAISPGLGHEQYF.

V gene TRBV20-1 combines with J gene TRBJ1-1; D gene ambiguous. The germline V gene has CDR1 DFQATT and CDR2 SNEGSKA (reference sequence). The CDR3 length is 11 residues. Trimming stripped 2 bases from V and 4 bases from J, with 5 bases between. CDR3 nucleotides: TGCAGTGCTAGAATTGTCACTGAAGCTTTCTTT. Its protein product is CSARIVTEAFF.